The clone carrying this TCR beta chain was recorded at least ten times. TCR beta libraries were built with iRepertoire HTBI primers and Arm-PCR of CDR3 regions. TCRdb analysed the multiplex PCR reads with MiXCR anew, one entry per CDR3 protein. This table has 540,000 or so distinct CDR3 sequences, roughly 13% appearing once. This sample stems from a study of regulatory T cells in long-lasting Graves disease. About the study: Patients with new Graves' disease had used antithyroid drugs below 3 months.

Noted time point: newly diagnosed GD, antithyroid drugs for less than 3 months. Preparation of the TCR library used RNA extracted from PBMCs. The EDTA tubes were filled with nine milliliters of drawn peripheral blood. CDR1 and CDR2 from the germline V gene are MNHEY and SVGEGT. This CDR3 region has 15 residues. Unmatched junction bases numbered 6, after V lost 5 bases and J lost 2 bases. The same specimen was also included in a second study, on T cells in Graves' hyperthyroidism and ophthalmopathy.

This receptor was taken from a man younger than 45 with Graves disease. The starting material was peripheral blood mononuclear cells (PBMCs), obtained at new diagnosis, from a patient treated with antithyroid drugs. This chain connects TRBV6-2 or TRBV6-3 to TRBJ2-1, with TRBD1 matching over 7 bases. CDR3 in amino acids: CASSKTGNTYNEQFF. The CDR3 DNA follows: TGTGCCAGCAGTAAGACAGGGAACACCTACAATGAGCAGTTCTTC.